This T cell receptor beta chain is from a study of blood T cell repertoires in COVID-19. Study at large: COVID-19 samples, acute and convalescent, were from the United States, Italy and Spain. From T cells, B-cell-depleted T cells, or PBMCs came the material, which was cDNA or gDNA.

This clone showed up just once. This CDR3 has 13 residues. J was trimmed by 6 bases and V by 4 bases; bases with no gene match: 5. Germline CDR1 is LGHNA and CDR2 is YSLEER. In the authors' methods: Estimation of nucleated cell counts was performed using reference gene primer amplification. Profiled with immunoSEQ multiplex PCR; TCRdb holds only in-frame clones, not every one. The V and J calls and clone size were taken over from that table, and D and trimming were inferred from the DNA. The sample consists of 300,000 to 400,000 clones, approximately 89% of them appearing once. The sample comprised peripheral blood. V usage is TRBV4-3 and J usage is TRBJ1-2; 7 bases match TRBD1. This clonotype was sampled from a woman between 45 and 65 years old who had recovered from COVID-19. The CDR3 coding sequence is TGCGCCAGCAGCCCGGGCCAGGGGGATGGCTACACCTTC. It is translated as CASSPGQGDGYTF.